This T cell receptor (beta chain) was found in a study of blood T cell repertoires in COVID-19. About the research overall: The United States, Italy and Spain provided the acute and convalescent COVID-19 samples. From T cells, B-cell-depleted T cells, or PBMCs came the material, which was cDNA or gDNA.

Trimming shortened V by 0 bases and J by 1 base, and 12 bases separated the two germline ends. This CDR3 has 16 amino acids. Germline CDR1 and CDR2: SGHRS and YFSETQ. Per the original data handling: Estimation of nucleated cell counts relied on the amplification of reference gene primers. Here immunoSEQ multiplex PCR was the method, and the copy in TCRdb shows in-frame clones only, minus some. V and J calls and clone size come straight from that table; D and trimming were deduced from the DNA. This sample has 200,000 to 250,000 clones, with around 84% found just once. The chain couples TRBV5-1 to TRBJ2-3; D not resolved. This sequence originates from an elderly woman with active or convalescent COVID-19. The specimen sequenced was peripheral blood. The CDR3 DNA follows: TGCGCCAGCAGCTTGGCCATAGGAGTTGGCACAGATACGCAGTATTTT. It encodes CASSLAIGVGTDTQYF.